This T cell receptor (beta chain) was obtained from a study of blood T cell repertoires in COVID-19. Overall study context: T cells, B-cell-depleted T cells, or PBMCs supplied cDNA or gDNA.

V was pared by 5 bases and J by 1 base, with 17 bases of the junction left unmatched. CDR1 is SNHLY, CDR2 FYNNEI, per germline. CDR3 length: 19 residues. Original data processing: Amplification of reference gene primers was used by the study to estimate nucleated cell counts. Sequencing was performed with immunoSEQ multiplex PCR; in TCRdb, only in-frame clones are kept and a portion is missing. Clone size and V and J calls were adopted from that table, with D and trimming inferred from the DNA. The sample comprises 95,000 to 150,000 clones, roughly 74% of which are singletons, and 5.5% to 7.5% rests with the top ten. The Seattle patients, enrolled during active infection, were followed longitudinally.

The clonotype originates from a man older than 75 with COVID-19, enrolled during active disease. What was sequenced was peripheral blood. V is TRBV2 and J is TRBJ2-3, with 8 bases lining up with TRBD1. The CDR3 is CASSKRRSAGQGRTDTQYF. In DNA, the CDR3 is TGTGCCAGCAGTAAAAGGAGATCAGCAGGACAGGGACGCACAGATACGCAGTATTTT.